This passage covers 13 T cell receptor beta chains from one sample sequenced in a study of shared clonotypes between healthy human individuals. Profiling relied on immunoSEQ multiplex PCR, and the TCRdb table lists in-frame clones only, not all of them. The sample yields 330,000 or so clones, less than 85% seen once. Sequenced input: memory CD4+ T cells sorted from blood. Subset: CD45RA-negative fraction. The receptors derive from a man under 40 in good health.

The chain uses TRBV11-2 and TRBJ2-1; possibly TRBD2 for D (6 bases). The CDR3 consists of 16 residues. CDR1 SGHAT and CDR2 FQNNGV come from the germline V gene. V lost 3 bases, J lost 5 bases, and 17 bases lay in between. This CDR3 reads CASSFTAAGWDNEQFF. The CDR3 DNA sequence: TGTGCCAGCAGCTTTACCGCTGCGGGATGGGACAATGAGCAGTTCTTC.

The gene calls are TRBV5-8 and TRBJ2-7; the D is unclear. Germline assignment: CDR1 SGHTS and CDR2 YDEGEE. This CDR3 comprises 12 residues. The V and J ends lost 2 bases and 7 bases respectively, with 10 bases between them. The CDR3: CASSFLGNEQYF. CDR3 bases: TGTGCCAGCAGCTTTTTGGGGAATGAGCAGTACTTC.

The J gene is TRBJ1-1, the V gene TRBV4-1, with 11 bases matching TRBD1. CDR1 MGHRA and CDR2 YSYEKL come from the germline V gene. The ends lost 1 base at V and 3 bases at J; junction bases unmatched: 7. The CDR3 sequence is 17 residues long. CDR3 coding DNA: TGCGCCAGCAGCCAAGGTGATGGGACAGGGGGACACACTGAAGCTTTCTTT. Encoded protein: CASSQGDGTGGHTEAFF.

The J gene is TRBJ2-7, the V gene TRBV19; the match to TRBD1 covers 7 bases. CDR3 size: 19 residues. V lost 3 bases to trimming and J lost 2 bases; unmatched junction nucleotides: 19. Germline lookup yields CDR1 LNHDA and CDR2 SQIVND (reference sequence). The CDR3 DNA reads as TGTGCCAGTAGTATCTCTCCGGGACAGTTTGAAAGGGCAGCCTACGAGCAGTACTTC. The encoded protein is CASSISPGQFERAAYEQYF. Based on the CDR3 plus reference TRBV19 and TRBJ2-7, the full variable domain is DGGITQSPKYLFRKEGQNVTLSCEQNLNHDAMYWYRQDPGQGLRLIYYSQIVNDFQKGDIAEGYSVSREKKESFPLTVTSAQKNPTAFYLCASSISPGQFERAAYEQYFGPGTRLTVT.

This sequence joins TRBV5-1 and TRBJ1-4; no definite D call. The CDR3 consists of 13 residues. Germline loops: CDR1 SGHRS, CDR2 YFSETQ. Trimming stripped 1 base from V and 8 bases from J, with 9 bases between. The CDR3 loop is CASSLSGEEKLFF. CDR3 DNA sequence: TGCGCCAGCAGCTTGAGCGGGGAGGAAAAACTGTTTTTT.

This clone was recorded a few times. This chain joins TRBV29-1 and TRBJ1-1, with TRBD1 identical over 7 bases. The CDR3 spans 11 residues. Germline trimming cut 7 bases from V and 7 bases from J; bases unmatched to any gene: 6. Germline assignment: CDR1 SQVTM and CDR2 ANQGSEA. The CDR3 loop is CSGNRGFEAFF. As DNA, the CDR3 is TGCAGCGGTAACAGGGGATTTGAAGCTTTCTTT.

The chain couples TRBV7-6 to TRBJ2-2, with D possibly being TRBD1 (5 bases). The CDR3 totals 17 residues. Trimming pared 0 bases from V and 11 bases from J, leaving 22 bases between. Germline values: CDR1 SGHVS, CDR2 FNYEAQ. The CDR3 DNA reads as TGTGCCAGCAGCTTAGCGGGGTCAGCAGGGCGAATCCCAGAGCTGTTTTTT. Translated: CASSLAGSAGRIPELFF.

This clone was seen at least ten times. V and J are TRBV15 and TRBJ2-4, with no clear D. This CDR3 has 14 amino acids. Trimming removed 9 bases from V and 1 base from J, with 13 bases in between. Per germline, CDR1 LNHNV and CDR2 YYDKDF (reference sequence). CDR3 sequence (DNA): TGTGCCACAGGGCAGGTGGAGGCCAAAAACATTCAGTACTTC. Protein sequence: CATGQVEAKNIQYF.

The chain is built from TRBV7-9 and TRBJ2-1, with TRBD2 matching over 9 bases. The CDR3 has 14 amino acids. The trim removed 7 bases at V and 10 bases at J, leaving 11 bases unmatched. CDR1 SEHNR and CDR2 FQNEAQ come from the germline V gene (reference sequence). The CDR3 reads CASTSPGREGEQFF. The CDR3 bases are TGTGCCAGCACCTCCCCTGGGCGGGAGGGCGAGCAGTTCTTC.

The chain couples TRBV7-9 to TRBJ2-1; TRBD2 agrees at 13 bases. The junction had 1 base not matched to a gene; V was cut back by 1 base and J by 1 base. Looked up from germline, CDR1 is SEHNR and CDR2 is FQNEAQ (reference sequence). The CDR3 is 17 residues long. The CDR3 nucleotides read TGTGCCAGCAGCTTAGGACTAGCGGGAGGTTCCTACAATGAGCAGTTCTTC. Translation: CASSLGLAGGSYNEQFF.

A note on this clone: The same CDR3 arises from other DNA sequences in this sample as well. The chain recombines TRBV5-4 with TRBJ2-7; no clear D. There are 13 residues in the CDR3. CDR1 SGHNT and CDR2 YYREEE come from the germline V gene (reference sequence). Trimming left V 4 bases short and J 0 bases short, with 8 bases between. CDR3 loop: CASSPQNSYEQYF. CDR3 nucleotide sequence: TGTGCCAGCAGCCCCCAGAACTCCTACGAGCAGTACTTC.

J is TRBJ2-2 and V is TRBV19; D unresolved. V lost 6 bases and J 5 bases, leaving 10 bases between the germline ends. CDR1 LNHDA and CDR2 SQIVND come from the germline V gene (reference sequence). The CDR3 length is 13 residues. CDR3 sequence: CASREIATGELFF. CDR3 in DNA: TGTGCCAGTAGAGAAATCGCGACCGGGGAGCTGTTTTTT.

The CDR3 DNA sequence: TGTGCCAGCAGCGCTCGGGACGTCCATTATGGTAAGGTTGAGCAGTACTTC. Protein product: CASSARDVHYGKVEQYF. This chain connects TRBV9 to TRBJ2-7, with D perhaps matching TRBD1 or TRBD2 (5 bases each). Germline-derived CDR1 and CDR2 are SGDLS and YYNGEE. Trimming shortened V by 3 bases and J by 7 bases, and 26 bases separated the two germline ends. The CDR3 sequence is 17 residues long. Based on the CDR3 plus reference TRBV9 and TRBJ2-7, the full variable domain is DSGVTQTPKHLITATGQRVTLRCSPRSGDLSVYWYQQSLDQGLQFLIQYYNGEERAKGNILERFSAQQFPDLHSELNLSSLELGDSALYFCASSARDVHYGKVEQYFGPGTRLTVT.